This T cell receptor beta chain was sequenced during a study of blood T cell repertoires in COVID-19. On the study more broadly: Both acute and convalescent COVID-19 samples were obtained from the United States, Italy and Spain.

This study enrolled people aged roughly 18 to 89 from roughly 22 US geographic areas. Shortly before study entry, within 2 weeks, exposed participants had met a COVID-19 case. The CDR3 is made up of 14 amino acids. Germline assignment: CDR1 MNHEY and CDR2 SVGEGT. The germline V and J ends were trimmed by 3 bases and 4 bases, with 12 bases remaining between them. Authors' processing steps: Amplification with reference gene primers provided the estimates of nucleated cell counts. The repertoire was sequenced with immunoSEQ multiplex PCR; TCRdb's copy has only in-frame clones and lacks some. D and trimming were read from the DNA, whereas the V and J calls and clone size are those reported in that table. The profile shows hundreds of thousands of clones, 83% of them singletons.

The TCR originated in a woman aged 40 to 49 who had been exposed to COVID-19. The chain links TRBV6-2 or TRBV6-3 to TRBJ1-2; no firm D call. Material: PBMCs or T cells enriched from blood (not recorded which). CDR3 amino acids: CASSYVPGVYGYTF. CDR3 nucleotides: TGTGCCAGCAGTTATGTCCCCGGAGTCTATGGCTACACCTTC.